The 18 T cell receptor beta chains below come from one sample, sequenced in a study of blood T cell repertoires in COVID-19. Profiling relied on immunoSEQ multiplex PCR, and the TCRdb table lists in-frame clones only, not all of them. The data contain over 250,000 clones, 88% of them seen just once; the ten biggest clones take up 2% to 2.5%. Sequenced input: PBMCs or T cells enriched from blood (not recorded which). All receptors come from a woman aged 55 to 70 in a cohort exposed to, infected with or recovered from COVID-19 (not recorded which).

V gene TRBV6-1 combines with J gene TRBJ2-7, with 10 bases that match TRBD1. This CDR3 spans 13 amino acids. In germline, CDR1 is MNHNS, CDR2 SASEGT. V lost 3 bases, J lost 7 bases, and 3 bases stayed unmatched. CDR3 sequence reads: CASSEGQGWEQYF. The CDR3 nucleotides read TGTGCCAGCAGTGAGGGACAGGGGTGGGAGCAGTACTTC.

This rearrangement joins TRBV28 to TRBJ1-3, with TRBD1 identical over 9 bases. The germline V gene encodes CDR1 MDHEN and CDR2 SYDVKM. Unmatched junction bases numbered 4, after V lost 5 bases and J lost 2 bases. The CDR3 spans 15 residues. This CDR3 reads CASSTNRGPGNTIYF. CDR3 coding DNA: TGTGCCAGCAGTACCAACAGGGGGCCTGGAAACACCATATATTTT.

The J gene is TRBJ2-1, the V gene TRBV11-2; D gene uncertain. V was pared by 3 bases and J by 6 bases, with 6 bases between. Germline CDR1 is SGHAT and CDR2 is FQNNGV. CDR3 size: 12 residues. CDR3 DNA sequence: TGTGCCAGCAGCTTTAGTGGCAATGAGCAGTTCTTC. This translates into CASSFSGNEQFF.

The rearrangement uses TRBV5-1 and TRBJ1-3; D unresolved. The germline V and J ends were trimmed by 0 bases and 0 bases, with 10 bases remaining between them. The CDR3 is 16 amino acids. In germline, CDR1 is SGHRS, CDR2 YFSETQ. In DNA, the CDR3 is TGCGCCAGCAGCTTGGGCGACCGGAGCTCTGGAAACACCATATATTTT. This sequence encodes CASSLGDRSSGNTIYF.

V gene TRBV11-3 combines with J gene TRBJ2-3; 8 nucleotides line up with TRBD1. This CDR3 contains 13 residues. The V gene's germline CDR1 is SGHNT and CDR2 YENEEA. V gave up 4 bases and J gave up 5 bases; unmatched junction bases: 2. The CDR3 DNA is TGTGCCAGCAGCTCAGGGGGCGGAGATACGCAGTATTTT. It encodes CASSSGGGDTQYF.

The count of this clone is one. The chain has TRBV15 and TRBJ2-1; D is possibly TRBD2 (6 bases). There are 14 residues in the CDR3. Germline CDR1 LNHNV, CDR2 YYDKDF (reference sequence). Trimming removed 4 bases at V and 6 bases at J, with 13 bases between. CDR3 coding DNA: TGTGCCACCAGCATTCCCGGGACTTTCAATGAGCAGTTCTTC. It translates to CATSIPGTFNEQFF.

The V gene is TRBV6-5, the J gene TRBJ1-1; perhaps TRBD1 as D (5 bases). Germline lookup yields CDR1 MNHEY and CDR2 SVGAGI. V shed 6 bases and J shed 4 bases, with 12 bases lying between them. The CDR3 has 13 amino acids. CDR3: CASSPPQGTEAFF. The CDR3 DNA reads as TGTGCCAGCAGCCCCCCCCAGGGCACTGAAGCTTTCTTT.

The chain joins TRBV4-3 to TRBJ2-1; no firm D call. Germline CDR1 reads LGHNA; CDR2 reads YSLEER. The CDR3 is 11 amino acids. Trimming took off 2 bases at V and 8 bases at J, with 4 bases between the two ends. As DNA, the CDR3 is TGCGCCAGCAGCCAACGCGATGAGCAGTTCTTC. Translation: CASSQRDEQFF.

This rearrangement joins TRBV28 to TRBJ2-3; D is perhaps TRBD2 (6 bases). This CDR3 is 15 amino acids long. V was pared by 3 bases and J by 3 bases, with 13 bases between. Germline loops: CDR1 MDHEN, CDR2 SYDVKM. The CDR3 protein is CASSLGTAGTDTQYF. CDR3 DNA: TGTGCCAGCAGTTTGGGGACTGCGGGGACAGATACGCAGTATTTT.

This clone was counted only a few times. The V and J genes are TRBV18 and TRBJ2-7; TRBD1 matches at 7 bases. The CDR3 spans 14 residues. The ends lost 1 base at V and 7 bases at J; junction bases unmatched: 7. Looked up from germline, CDR1 is KGHSH and CDR2 is LQKENI. The chain's CDR3 is CASSPLDRAREQYF. The CDR3 DNA is TGTGCCAGCTCACCACTCGACAGGGCGCGAGAGCAGTACTTC.

V usage is TRBV7-8 and J usage is TRBJ2-5; weak D call: TRBD2 (7 bases). Trimming removed 5 bases at V and 1 base at J, with 17 bases between. Looked up from germline, CDR1 is SGHVS and CDR2 is FQNEAQ. The CDR3 sequence is 16 residues long. CDR3 bases: TGTGCCAGCAGCCCCATAGGGGGAGGGGTCCAAGAGACCCAGTACTTC. It codes for CASSPIGGGVQETQYF.

The chain has TRBV2 and TRBJ2-7; 11 bases map to TRBD1. Germline V lookup: CDR1 SNHLY, CDR2 FYNNEI. The trim removed 9 bases at V and 6 bases at J, leaving 7 bases unmatched. This CDR3 region has 13 residues. CDR3 region: CARGQGAIGEQYF. CDR3 nucleotide sequence: TGTGCCAGAGGACAGGGGGCTATTGGCGAGCAGTACTTC.

The rearrangement joins TRBV30 to TRBJ1-1; D is perhaps TRBD1 (5 bases). Between the trimmed V and J ends, which lost 1 base and 0 bases, there was a span of 12 bases. CDR3 size: 15 residues. The germline gives CDR1 GTSNPN, CDR2 SVGIG (reference sequence). The CDR3 region is CAWSGRDGLNTEAFF. CDR3 nucleotides: TGTGCCTGGAGTGGCAGGGATGGTTTGAACACTGAAGCTTTCTTT.

This clone was observed a single time. The chain links TRBV11-2 to TRBJ2-5, with a possible D match to TRBD2 (5 bases). V lost 5 bases, J lost 6 bases, and 16 bases lay in between. CDR1 is SGHAT, CDR2 FQNNGV, per germline. The CDR3 runs to 14 residues. The chain's CDR3 is CASSVPGVVKTQYF. The CDR3 DNA reads TGTGCCAGCAGCGTCCCCGGGGTAGTAAAGACCCAGTACTTC.

The genes are TRBV20-1 and TRBJ2-7; D perhaps matches TRBD1 (5 bases). Germline CDR1 is DFQATT and CDR2 is SNEGSKA (reference sequence). V lost 6 bases to trimming and J lost 9 bases, with 15 bases between them. CDR3 size: 11 residues. The CDR3 bases are TGCAGTGCGCTGATATGGGGCGGGCAGTACTTC. Translation: CSALIWGGQYF.

CDR3 loop: CSAYPGVGYTF. DNA of the CDR3: TGCAGTGCATACCCGGGAGTTGGCTACACCTTC. This chain links TRBV20-1 with TRBJ1-2, with D unresolved. V lost 6 bases, J lost 7 bases, and 12 bases lay in between. There are 11 residues in the CDR3. CDR1 and CDR2 (germline): DFQATT, SNEGSKA (reference sequence).

The chain uses TRBV7-9 and TRBJ2-3, with D perhaps TRBD2 (6 bases). Germline V CDR1 and CDR2: SEHNR, FQNEAQ (reference sequence). The CDR3 is 13 residues long. Between the trimmed V and J ends, which lost 10 bases and 2 bases, there was a span of 13 bases. Written as DNA, the CDR3 is TGTGCCACCCCGGGACTGGACACAGATACGCAGTATTTT. As protein: CATPGLDTDTQYF.

This chain joins TRBV30 and TRBJ2-1, with D maybe TRBD2 (6 bases). From germline, CDR1 is GTSNPN and CDR2 SVGIG (reference sequence). V lost 0 bases and J 4 bases, leaving 13 bases between the germline ends. The CDR3 has 15 residues. The CDR3 DNA reads TGTGCCTGGAGTGTAGGAGGGAAGTCTTACAATGAGCAGTTCTTC. It codes for CAWSVGGKSYNEQFF. Filled out from reference TRBV30 and TRBJ2-1, the complete variable domain reads SQTIHQWPATLVQPVGSPLSLECTVEGTSNPNLYWYRQAAGRGLQLLFYSVGIGQISSEVPQNLSASRPQDRQFILSSKKLLLSDSGFYLCAWSVGGKSYNEQFFGPGTRLTVL.